Listed here are 31 T cell receptor beta chains from one sample, sequenced in a study of shared clonotypes between healthy human individuals (dated by TCRdb to about 2020). Libraries came from the immunoSEQ multiplex PCR assay. As stored in TCRdb, this immuneACCESS dataset retains in-frame rearrangements with V and J assigned. A fraction of the clones does not appear; measured against another copy, unresolved V genes explain less than half of the discrepancy, and the remainder lacks a known reason. The sample contains about 990,000 clones, approximately 80% of them found a single time. The top ten constitute 0.55% to 0.7% of the sample. Specimen: memory CD4+ T cells from PBMCs. Reading the label with the study, this specimen's cell subset or site is: CD45RA-negative fraction. These receptors were collected from a young man in good health. Some clones in this sample may be carry-over from other donors' samples.

The rearrangement uses TRBV5-4 and TRBJ2-5; the match to TRBD1 covers 7 bases. V was pared by 5 bases and J by 8 bases, with 18 bases of the junction left unmatched. There are 16 residues in the CDR3. From germline, CDR1 is SGHNT and CDR2 YYREEE (reference sequence). This CDR3 reads CASRPGTASLVDTQYF. The CDR3 bases are TGTGCCAGCAGACCAGGGACAGCGAGTCTAGTGGATACCCAGTACTTC.

This clone was found a few times. The chain recombines TRBV7-2 with TRBJ2-7, with D perhaps TRBD2 (6 bases). CDR1 is SGHTA, CDR2 FQGNSA, per germline. Trimming left V 1 base short and J 3 bases short, with 10 bases between. This CDR3 region has 14 residues. CDR3 amino acids: CASSLGGALYEQYF. The CDR3 DNA reads as TGTGCCAGCAGCTTAGGCGGGGCCCTCTACGAGCAGTACTTC.

This clone was seen at least ten times. The sample contains more than one DNA sequence encoding this CDR3. The CDR3 sequence is CAISESGTGVETQYF. The DNA of the CDR3 is TGTGCCATCAGTGAGTCGGGGACAGGGGTGGAGACCCAGTACTTC. This chain links TRBV10-3 with TRBJ2-5; TRBD1 aligns across 10 bases. J gave up 5 bases and V 0 bases, and 3 bases lay outside the gene matches. Looked up from germline, CDR1 is ENHRY and CDR2 is SYGVKD. This CDR3 is built from 15 residues.

The CDR3 loop reads CASSPAGPLEGEQFF. The CDR3 DNA sequence: TGTGCCAGCAGCCCAGCCGGGCCCCTGGAGGGCGAGCAGTTCTTC. The chain uses TRBV7-3 and TRBJ2-1; D might be TRBD2 (6 bases). The CDR3 is 15 amino acids. The V gene lost 5 bases and the J gene lost 10 bases, with 21 bases spanning the gap. Germline V gene data show CDR1 as SGHTA and CDR2 as FQGTGA.

For the CDR3, the DNA is TGTGCCAGCAGGTCCGGGGGAAGGGCCCTCTCTGGAAACACCATATATTTT. Encoded protein: CASRSGGRALSGNTIYF. The chain uses TRBV25-1 and TRBJ1-3; tentative D call: TRBD1 (5 bases). The V and J ends lost 6 bases and 0 bases respectively, with 18 bases between them. The CDR3 consists of 17 residues. The germline gives CDR1 MGHDK, CDR2 SYGVNS. Variable domain in full (rest from reference TRBV25-1 and TRBJ1-3): EADIYQTPRYLVIGTGKKITLECSQTMGHDKMYWYQQDPGMELHLIHYSYGVNSTEKGDLSSESTVSRIRTEHFPLTLESARPSHTSQYLCASRSGGRALSGNTIYFGEGSWLTVV.

The chain uses TRBV2 and TRBJ1-3; D not certain. Germline lookup yields CDR1 SNHLY and CDR2 FYNNEI. The CDR3 loop spans 14 amino acids. V lost 7 bases and J lost 0, with 10 bases in between. CDR3 loop: CASTKESSGNTIYF. For the CDR3, the DNA is TGTGCCAGCACAAAGGAAAGCTCTGGAAACACCATATATTTT.

This chain links TRBV7-8 with TRBJ1-1; a possible D gene is TRBD1 (6 bases). V was pared by 3 bases and J by 7 bases, with 15 bases between. Germline V lookup: CDR1 SGHVS, CDR2 FQNEAQ. This CDR3 is built from 14 residues. The CDR3 nucleotides read TGTGCCAGCAGCTTCTCGGGGGCAAAGGGTGAAGCTTTCTTT. Amino acid sequence: CASSFSGAKGEAFF.

The gene calls are TRBV5-1 and TRBJ2-3; 13 nucleotides match TRBD2. After removal of 2 bases from V and 3 bases from J, the junction contained 24 bases not matched to a gene. Germline V lookup: CDR1 SGHRS, CDR2 YFSETQ. The CDR3 is 23 amino acids. CDR3 nucleotide sequence: TGCGCCAGCAGCTTAAGACGGGGGCAAGAACTAGCGGGAGGGATGTTTGGTACAGATACGCAGTATTTT. Its protein product is CASSLRRGQELAGGMFGTDTQYF. The variable domain in full, with the rest retrieved from reference TRBV5-1 and TRBJ2-3, is KAGVTQTPRYLIKTRGQQVTLSCSPISGHRSVSWYQQTPGQGLQFLFEYFSETQRNKGNFPGRFSGRQFSNSRSEMNVSTLELGDSALYLCASSLRRGQELAGGMFGTDTQYFGPGTRLTVL.

The gene calls are TRBV7-2 and TRBJ1-2; D not resolved. V was cut by 5 bases and J by 4 bases, with 17 bases left in between. The CDR3 spans 15 residues. Per the germline V gene, CDR1 is SGHTA and CDR2 is FQGNSA. For the CDR3, the DNA is TGTGCCAGCAGCCCCGGCAGTACCCTCCCCTATGGCTACACCTTC. It is translated as CASSPGSTLPYGYTF.

V is TRBV7-2 and J is TRBJ2-5, with 11 bases that match TRBD2. Germline V lookup: CDR1 SGHTA, CDR2 FQGNSA. V lost 5 bases, J lost 1 base, and 15 bases stayed unmatched. The CDR3 runs to 19 residues. The chain's CDR3 is CASSPQGVSGRGTQETQYF. The CDR3 nucleotides read TGTGCCAGCAGCCCCCAGGGGGTTAGCGGGAGGGGGACCCAAGAGACCCAGTACTTC.

This clone was picked up many times. The chain recombines TRBV7-9 with TRBJ1-1, with unresolved D. The CDR3 totals 12 residues. V shed 4 bases and J shed 6 bases, with 9 bases lying between them. The germline gives CDR1 SEHNR, CDR2 FQNEAQ (reference sequence). Here the CDR3 reads CASSSEFAEAFF. CDR3 sequence (DNA): TGTGCCAGCAGCTCCGAGTTCGCTGAAGCTTTCTTT. Full variable domain (outside the CDR3, taken from reference TRBV7-9 and TRBJ1-1): DTGVSQNPRHKITKRGQNVTFRCDPISEHNRLYWYRQTLGQGPEFLTYFQNEAQLEKSRLLSDRFSAERPKGSFSTLEIQRTEQGDSAMYLCASSSEFAEAFFGQGTRLTVV.

V usage is TRBV4-1 and J usage is TRBJ1-2; 8 nucleotides agree with TRBD1. Germline V gives CDR1 MGHRA, CDR2 YSYEKL. The junction had 8 bases not matched to a gene; V was cut back by 1 base and J by 4 bases. The CDR3 sequence is 16 residues long. CDR3 in DNA: TGCGCCAGCAGCCAAGCCGGGGACAGGCTACGCTATGGCTACACCTTC. It specifies CASSQAGDRLRYGYTF.

This clone appeared a few times. V gene TRBV11-2 combines with J gene TRBJ1-1; unclear D gene. V was cut by 4 bases and J by 11 bases, with 14 bases left in between. Per germline, CDR1 SGHAT and CDR2 FQNNGV. The CDR3 totals 12 residues. For the CDR3, the DNA is TGTGCCAGCAGCTCAACTAGGACCCATGCTTTCTTT. It codes for CASSSTRTHAFF. The full variable domain, rest sourced from reference TRBV11-2 and TRBJ1-1, is EAGVAQSPRYKIIEKRQSVAFWCNPISGHATLYWYQQILGQGPKLLIQFQNNGVVDDSQLPKDRFSAERLKGVDSTLKIQPAKLEDSAVYLCASSSTRTHAFFGQGTRLTVV.

This chain joins TRBV5-1 and TRBJ2-1, with D possibly being TRBD2 (5 bases). Germline lookup yields CDR1 SGHRS and CDR2 YFSETQ. The germline V and J ends were trimmed by 2 bases and 0 bases, with 9 bases remaining between them. The CDR3 runs 15 residues. CDR3 in amino acids: CASSLSGLSYNEQFF. The CDR3 coding sequence is TGCGCCAGCAGCTTAAGCGGCCTCTCCTACAATGAGCAGTTCTTC. Filled out from reference TRBV5-1 and TRBJ2-1, the complete variable domain reads KAGVTQTPRYLIKTRGQQVTLSCSPISGHRSVSWYQQTPGQGLQFLFEYFSETQRNKGNFPGRFSGRQFSNSRSEMNVSTLELGDSALYLCASSLSGLSYNEQFFGPGTRLTVL.

This sequence joins TRBV6-5 and TRBJ2-4; TRBD2 might be the D (5 bases). Trimming removed 8 bases from V and 5 bases from J, with 16 bases in between. Germline-derived CDR1 and CDR2 are MNHEY and SVGAGI. CDR3 length: 14 amino acids. The CDR3 DNA sequence: TGTGCCAGCGCCCCCGTGGGGAGACAAAACATTCAGTACTTC. Translated, it gives CASAPVGRQNIQYF.

The rearrangement uses TRBV28 and TRBJ1-4; the match to TRBD1 covers 7 bases. V was clipped by 5 bases and J by 8 bases; unmatched bases: 8. Germline CDR1 is MDHEN and CDR2 is SYDVKM. This CDR3 is built from 14 residues. CDR3 bases: TGTGCCAGCAGTACCCAGGGGGGCAACGAAAAACTGTTTTTT. Encoded protein: CASSTQGGNEKLFF. The variable domain in full, with the rest retrieved from reference TRBV28 and TRBJ1-4, is DVKVTQSSRYLVKRTGEKVFLECVQDMDHENMFWYRQDPGLGLRLIYFSYDVKMKEKGDIPEGYSVSREKKERFSLILESASTNQTSMYLCASSTQGGNEKLFFGSGTQLSVL.

The chain carries TRBV28 and TRBJ2-5, with D hard to call. CDR1 is MDHEN and CDR2 is SYDVKM in the germline V gene. V was pared by 3 bases and J by 2 bases, with 10 bases between. This CDR3 contains 14 residues. The CDR3 loop is CASSLSGVQETQYF. CDR3 in DNA: TGTGCCAGCAGTTTGTCTGGGGTTCAAGAGACCCAGTACTTC.

This chain links TRBV2 with TRBJ2-1; 10 bases match TRBD2. Germline CDR1 is SNHLY and CDR2 is FYNNEI. The V gene end was trimmed by 6 bases and the J gene end by 10 bases; junction bases not matched to a gene: 6. This CDR3 comprises 13 residues. The CDR3: CASRLAGVGEQFF. The CDR3 DNA follows: TGTGCCAGCAGGCTAGCGGGAGTCGGAGAGCAGTTCTTC.

The rearrangement uses TRBV18 and TRBJ2-5, with 8 nucleotides matching TRBD2. The V gene end was trimmed by 4 bases and the J gene end by 0 bases; junction bases not matched to a gene: 10. The CDR3 length is 17 residues. Looked up from germline, CDR1 is KGHSH and CDR2 is LQKENI. For the CDR3, the DNA is TGTGCCAGCTCACTAACACATGCGACTAGCGACCAAGAGACCCAGTACTTC. Amino acids: CASSLTHATSDQETQYF.

Only one count was recorded for this clone. The same CDR3 arises from other DNA sequences in this sample as well. The CDR3 loop reads CASSLGGSSSYNEQFF. CDR3 sequence (DNA): TGCGCCAGCAGCTTGGGGGGTAGCAGCTCCTACAATGAGCAGTTCTTC. This chain connects TRBV5-1 to TRBJ2-1; unclear D gene. CDR3 size: 16 residues. Germline V gives CDR1 SGHRS, CDR2 YFSETQ. V lost 0 bases, J lost 0 bases, and 10 bases lay in between. The full variable domain, completed using reference TRBV5-1 and TRBJ2-1, is KAGVTQTPRYLIKTRGQQVTLSCSPISGHRSVSWYQQTPGQGLQFLFEYFSETQRNKGNFPGRFSGRQFSNSRSEMNVSTLELGDSALYLCASSLGGSSSYNEQFFGPGTRLTVL.

In regard to this clone: With a much larger clone just one base away, this may be a read error. The sample holds other DNA sequences that translate to the same CDR3. CDR3 region: CASSFLAGGGETQYF. The DNA for the CDR3 is TGTGCCAGCAGCTTTCTAGCGGGGGGGGGAGAGACCCAGTACTTC. The V and J genes are TRBV7-2 and TRBJ2-5; the match to TRBD2 covers 12 bases. Germline CDR1 and CDR2: SGHTA and FQGNSA. The length of the CDR3 is 15 residues. J was trimmed by 4 bases and V by 3 bases; bases with no gene match: 3.

With respect to this clone: A much more abundant neighbour one base away suggests this may be a read error. The CDR3, as DNA: TGTGCCAGCAGCACCCGGAGAGGGGACAGGGGGTACGAGCAGTACTTC. Amino acids: CASSTRRGDRGYEQYF. The J gene is TRBJ2-7, the V gene TRBV21-1; TRBD1 was called by the table and not checked on the DNA. TRBV21-1 represents a pseudogene. This CDR3 region has 16 residues.

The chain carries TRBV4-2 and TRBJ1-2; the D is unclear. Per germline, CDR1 LGHNA and CDR2 YNFKEQ. Trimming took off 1 base at V and 5 bases at J, with 11 bases between the two ends. The CDR3 is made up of 14 amino acids. In DNA, the CDR3 is TGTGCCAGCAGCCAAGCAGGCGACCATTATGGCTACACCTTC. This sequence encodes CASSQAGDHYGYTF.

This clone was counted once. Within the sample, other DNA sequences also encode this same CDR3. This chain links TRBV7-9 with TRBJ2-2; D unclear. The CDR3 totals 14 residues. In germline, CDR1 is SEHNR, CDR2 FQNEAQ (reference sequence). The V gene lost 3 bases and the J gene lost 0 bases, with 5 bases spanning the gap. CDR3 in amino acids: CASSLGSNTGELFF. In nucleotides, the CDR3 is TGTGCCAGCAGCTTGGGATCGAACACCGGGGAGCTGTTTTTT.

The V and J genes are TRBV18 and TRBJ1-2; D not resolved. V was cut by 5 bases and J by 2 bases, with 12 bases left in between. CDR1 and CDR2 from the germline V gene are KGHSH and LQKENI. The CDR3 contains 14 residues. The CDR3 DNA is TGTGCCAGCTCATCAAATCCCAGCAACTATGGCTACACCTTC. This sequence encodes CASSSNPSNYGYTF. Drawing the rest from reference TRBV18 and TRBJ1-2, the complete variable domain is NAGVMQNPRHLVRRRGQEARLRCSPMKGHSHVYWYRQLPEEGLKFMVYLQKENIIDESGMPKERFSAEFPKEGPSILRIQQVVRGDSAAYFCASSSNPSNYGYTFGSGTRLTVV.

V usage is TRBV12-2 and J usage is TRBJ1-4. TRBV12-2 is shown as a pseudogene. The CDR3 runs 18 residues. CDR3 protein: CASRVEAFPVATNEKLFF. In DNA form, the CDR3 reads TGTGCAAGTCGCGTAGAGGCATTCCCTGTTGCAACTAATGAAAAACTGTTTTTT.

The rearrangement uses TRBV5-1 and TRBJ1-1; D is undetermined. Per germline, CDR1 SGHRS and CDR2 YFSETQ. The CDR3 is 14 amino acids. V was trimmed by 0 bases and J by 4 bases, leaving 10 bases between them. CDR3 in DNA: TGCGCCAGCAGCTTGGTGCCTCGGGCCACTGAAGCTTTCTTT. This codes for CASSLVPRATEAFF.

This clone came up a few times. The V gene is TRBV5-1, the J gene TRBJ1-3; D not resolved. This CDR3 region has 17 residues. From germline, CDR1 is SGHRS and CDR2 YFSETQ. Trimming took off 2 bases at V and 0 bases at J, with 15 bases between the two ends. CDR3: CASSFGDNPGSGNTIYF. The CDR3 DNA is TGCGCCAGCAGCTTCGGAGATAACCCTGGCTCTGGAAACACCATATATTTT.

This clone was observed at least ten times. This chain joins TRBV5-1 and TRBJ2-7; D perhaps matches TRBD2 (5 bases). The germline V gene has CDR1 SGHRS and CDR2 YFSETQ. Trimming stripped 7 bases from V and 2 bases from J, with 13 bases between. CDR3 length: 13 residues. The CDR3 region is CASGVGGAYEQYF. The CDR3 nucleotides are TGCGCCAGCGGAGTAGGAGGCGCCTACGAGCAGTACTTC.

J is TRBJ1-5 and V is TRBV28; 8 bases align to TRBD1. V lost 5 bases and J lost 0; bases outside the gene matches: 12. From germline, CDR1 is MDHEN and CDR2 SYDVKM. The CDR3 extends over 18 amino acids. As DNA, the CDR3 is TGTGCCAGCAGTAACCAAGGGACAGGACACTATAGCAATCAGCCCCAGCATTTT. Protein product: CASSNQGTGHYSNQPQHF.

A few counts support this clone. The chain is built from TRBV21-1 and TRBJ2-5; the table's D call TRBD1 went unverified against the DNA. TRBV21-1 is termed a pseudogene. The CDR3 loop spans 14 amino acids. CDR3 sequence reads: CASSKRGHLETQYF. The CDR3 DNA sequence: TGTGCCAGCAGCAAAAGGGGCCACTTAGAGACCCAGTACTTC.